This is a list of T cell receptor beta chains from one sample in a study of cytomegalovirus exposure and HLA in healthy donors. Libraries were prepared by immunoSEQ multiplex PCR; TCRdb keeps only in-frame clonotypes and omits some of them. This table has about 130,000 clones, around 89% appearing once. Material: PBMCs. Receptors originate from a woman in her 30s in good health and CMV-seropositive. The CDR3 runs from the conserved cysteine through the conserved F or W. The D gene is left open where the match is weak.

D: -; V: TRBV6-6; J: TRBJ1-3; CDR3: CASHSSSGNTIYF
D: -; V: TRBV14; J: TRBJ1-1; CDR3: CASSQDGAGGTEAFF
D: TRBD1; V: TRBV5-8; J: TRBJ1-2; CDR3: CASSRGQNYGYTF
D: -; V: TRBV6-5; J: TRBJ2-7; CDR3: CASTYDARMSREQYF
D: TRBD2; V: TRBV27; J: TRBJ2-7; CDR3: CASSSGTSLSYEQYF
D: TRBD1; V: TRBV2; J: TRBJ1-5; CDR3: CASSKRQGAGQPQHF
D: TRBD1; V: TRBV5-1; J: TRBJ2-4; CDR3: CASRPGTAKNIQYF
D: TRBD1; V: TRBV6-4; J: TRBJ1-1; CDR3: CASSETGGNTEAFF
D: TRBD1; V: TRBV10-3; J: TRBJ2-3; CDR3: CAISPGQPPDTQYF
D: TRBD1; V: TRBV27; J: TRBJ2-7; CDR3: CASSLGQGTYEQYF